This T cell receptor beta chain was sequenced in a study of T cell repertoires in aging, cancer and after chemotherapy. Turning to the study itself: Patients with glioblastoma brain tumors were sampled before and after temozolomide-based therapy.

A mixed TRB-A/B primer pool amplified rearranged TRB by multiplex touch-down PCR. TCRdb recomputed calls from the multiplex PCR reads with MiXCR, one row per CDR3 protein. The sample contains approximately 20,000 distinct CDR3 sequences, around 40% of which appear only once. In this sample, this clonotype turned up a few times. What it binds is not known. From germline, CDR1 is SGHDT and CDR2 YYEEEE. V dropped 4 bases and J dropped 10; count of bases not matched to a gene: 6. The CDR3 consists of 12 residues. Peripheral blood genomic DNA, not sorted cells or RNA, was the template. Study conclusions and caveats: Age-matched healthy donors had significantly more diverse, less clonal blood TCR repertoires than untreated cancer patients. Loss of evenness, beyond lost richness, contributed to age-related TCR diversity decline in cancer patients.

Sequencing was performed on blood. The chain couples TRBV5-6 to TRBJ1-1; 8 bases fit TRBD1. The TCR was taken from a human donor with a solid tumor. The CDR3 DNA follows: TGTGCCAGCAGCCTCAAACAGGGGGGAGCTTTCTTT. Translated: CASSLKQGGAFF.